The following is a TCR beta chain sequence with its context. V was cut by 2 bases and J by 2 bases, with 12 bases left in between. This CDR3 is built from 15 residues. The germline CDR1 and CDR2 sequences are SGHRS and YFSETQ. TCRdb re-called the RT-PCR reads with MiXCR, one entry per CDR3 protein. The repertoire holds about 680,000 distinct CDR3 sequences, with approximately 15% as singletons. V gene TRBV5-1 combines with J gene TRBJ2-3; TRBD1 or TRBD2 may be the D gene (5 bases each). This clonotype originated in a female donor in good health, serving as a healthy control. Input material: memory CD4+ T cells from blood. The CDR3 DNA follows: TGCGCCAGCAGCTTTTCGGGACCGGACACAGATACGCAGTATTTT. It specifies CASSFSGPDTDTQYF.